This entry concerns a single T cell receptor beta chain. This sample was taken from a study of T cell responses to AZD1222 COVID-19 vaccine. In germline, CDR1 is SGHDN, CDR2 FVKESK. The CDR3 is 14 residues long. V shed 2 bases and J shed 3 bases, with 10 bases lying between them. The table came from immunoSEQ multiplex PCR; TCRdb's copy has only in-frame clones and leaves some out. The data show tens of thousands of clones, with almost 90% seen just once and 8.4% held by the top ten. V usage is TRBV14 and J usage is TRBJ1-1; no clear D gene. The TCR originated in an adult in good health. The sequences come from peripheral blood, collected on day 0 of AZD1222 vaccination. CDR3 nucleotides: TGTGCCAGCAGCCAAATGGAATTCGACACTGAAGCTTTCTTT. Encoded protein: CASSQMEFDTEAFF.